The 9 T cell receptor beta chains below were found in one sample sequenced in a study of cytomegalovirus exposure and HLA in healthy donors. PCR involved 60 Vbeta and 13 Jbeta primers. The protocol was immunoSEQ multiplex PCR, while the TCRdb copy is restricted to in-frame clones and leaves out a portion. This sample contains about 43,000 clones. Material: PBMCs. Every receptor here comes from a woman in her twenties or thirties in good health and CMV-seronegative.

The J gene is TRBJ1-3, the V gene TRBV9; D unclear. Germline CDR1 SGDLS, CDR2 YYNGEE. V was trimmed by 0 bases and J by 10 bases, leaving 5 bases between them. This CDR3 region has 11 residues. CDR3 residues: CASSVGGTIYF. In DNA, the CDR3 is TGTGCCAGCAGCGTAGGAGGGACCATATATTTT.

The V gene is TRBV30, the J gene TRBJ2-7; TRBD2 aligns across 13 bases. CDR1 is GTSNPN and CDR2 is SVGIG in the germline V gene (reference sequence). The ends lost 4 bases at V and 5 bases at J; junction bases unmatched: 11. This CDR3 has 16 residues. CDR3 nucleotides: TGTGCCTGGAAGTCTGGGACTAGCGGGGCCTTCAACGAGCAGTACTTC. Encoded protein: CAWKSGTSGAFNEQYF.

V usage is TRBV6-1 and J usage is TRBJ1-1; D is unclear. The CDR3 consists of 10 residues. V dropped 6 bases and J dropped 11 bases, with 10 bases sitting between them. The germline gives CDR1 MNHNS, CDR2 SASEGT. For the CDR3, the DNA is TGTGCCAGCAGCCCCCATCGGGCTTTCTTT. Its protein is CASSPHRAFF.

V and J are TRBV6-5 and TRBJ2-5; D is ambiguous. The length of the CDR3 is 12 residues. The germline V and J ends were trimmed by 2 bases and 5 bases, with 6 bases remaining between them. In germline, CDR1 is MNHEY, CDR2 SVGAGI. The CDR3 DNA reads as TGTGCCAGCAGTTACGTCGGGGAGACCCAGTACTTC. Translation gives CASSYVGETQYF.

The chain is built from TRBV19 and TRBJ2-2, with 9 bases lining up with TRBD2. The CDR3 is 14 residues long. The germline V gene has CDR1 LNHDA and CDR2 SQIVND (reference sequence). J was trimmed by 4 bases and V by 4 bases; bases with no gene match: 1. CDR3 sequence reads: CASSKAGGTGELFF. CDR3 nucleotides: TGTGCCAGTAGTAAAGCGGGAGGCACCGGGGAGCTGTTTTTT. Together with reference TRBV19 and TRBJ2-2, the CDR3 gives the full variable domain: DGGITQSPKYLFRKEGQNVTLSCEQNLNHDAMYWYRQDPGQGLRLIYYSQIVNDFQKGDIAEGYSVSREKKESFPLTVTSAQKNPTAFYLCASSKAGGTGELFFGEGSRLTVL.

The chain joins TRBV20-1 to TRBJ2-7; D perhaps matches TRBD2 (5 bases). This CDR3 has 11 residues. V gave up 3 bases and J gave up 4 bases, with 7 bases separating them. Germline CDR1 and CDR2: DFQATT and SNEGSKA (reference sequence). As DNA, the CDR3 is TGCAGTGCTAGCGGGGTTTACGAGCAGTACTTC. Residues: CSASGVYEQYF.

The chain uses TRBV14 and TRBJ2-1; maybe TRBD1 (6 bases). The CDR3 covers 14 residues. Deletions cut 4 bases from V and 10 bases from J, with 17 bases between. CDR1 is SGHDN and CDR2 is FVKESK in the germline V gene. CDR3 protein: CASSLLIRGNEQFF. DNA for the CDR3: TGTGCCAGCAGCCTCCTTATCAGGGGAAACGAGCAGTTCTTC.

The chain recombines TRBV10-3 with TRBJ2-2; 8 bases map to TRBD2. Germline trimming cut 8 bases from V and 1 base from J; bases unmatched to any gene: 0. The length of the CDR3 is 13 residues. Germline V gene sequence: CDR1 ENHRY, CDR2 SYGVKD. CDR3: CAILAGNTGELFF. CDR3 DNA: TGTGCCATCCTAGCGGGGAACACCGGGGAGCTGTTTTTT.

The gene calls are TRBV10-3 and TRBJ2-7, with a possible D match to TRBD2 (5 bases). Trimming took off 3 bases at V and 2 bases at J, with 11 bases between the two ends. The V gene's germline CDR1 is ENHRY and CDR2 SYGVKD. The CDR3 totals 14 residues. DNA for the CDR3: TGTGCCATCAGTGACCTGGACTCTACCTACGAGCAGTACTTC. Translating it yields CAISDLDSTYEQYF.